Listed below are T cell receptor beta chains from one sample, sequenced in a study of T cells in Graves' hyperthyroidism and ophthalmopathy. TCRdb called the multiplex PCR reads again in MiXCR, with one record for every CDR3 protein. This table has 95,000 to 100,000 distinct CDR3 sequences, roughly 56% appearing once. The sequenced sample was blood. These receptors all come from a woman aged 40 to 50 with Graves' hyperthyroidism. CDR3s include the opening cysteine and the closing phenylalanine or tryptophan. The order of the fields is J gene, V gene, clone size, D gene, CDR3 DNA, CDR3 protein. A D gene is named only where the DNA matches it firmly. Clone size is not always given. Where it is, it says once, few, many or a class for expanded clones.

j_gene: TRBJ2-5
v_gene: TRBV7-2
abundance: NA
d_gene: TRBD2
CDR3nt: TGTGCCAGCAGCATCGGACTAGCGGCAAGGACCCAGTACTTC
CDR3aa: CASSIGLAARTQYF

j_gene: TRBJ1-1
v_gene: TRBV13
abundance: NA
d_gene: NA
CDR3nt: TGTGCCACCAGCCCTCACGGGGGGGCGGGTGAAGCTTTCTTT
CDR3aa: CATSPHGGAGEAFF

j_gene: TRBJ2-7
v_gene: TRBV5-1
abundance: many
d_gene: NA
CDR3nt: TGCGCCAGCAGAAGAGTAGTCGAGGCATACTACGAGCAGTACTTC
CDR3aa: CASRRVVEAYYEQYF

j_gene: TRBJ2-7
v_gene: TRBV7-9
abundance: NA
d_gene: TRBD1
CDR3nt: TGTGCCAGCAGCCCCCGGGACAGGTGGGGCGAGCAGTACTTC
CDR3aa: CASSPRDRWGEQYF

j_gene: TRBJ1-2
v_gene: TRBV20-1
abundance: NA
d_gene: NA
CDR3nt: TGCAGTGCTAGTAAGGGGGGGTATGGCTACACCTTC
CDR3aa: CSASKGGYGYTF

j_gene: TRBJ2-5
v_gene: TRBV19
abundance: NA
d_gene: TRBD1
CDR3nt: TGTGCCAGTAGAACGACAGGGGGCCAAGAGACCCAGTACTTC
CDR3aa: CASRTTGGQETQYF

j_gene: TRBJ1-5
v_gene: TRBV7-9
abundance: many
d_gene: NA
CDR3nt: TGTGCCAGCAGCCCAAGTCGGGGGGGGAAACACAATCAGCCCCAGCATTTT
CDR3aa: CASSPSRGGKHNQPQHF

j_gene: TRBJ2-5
v_gene: TRBV10-3
abundance: NA
d_gene: NA
CDR3nt: TGTGCCATCAGTGTTGAGGGGGAAGAGACCCAGTACTTC
CDR3aa: CAISVEGEETQYF

j_gene: TRBJ2-2
v_gene: TRBV6-6
abundance: many
d_gene: TRBD2
CDR3nt: TGTGCCAGCAGTTACCAACTAGCGGGAGCGTTTGTCGGGGAGCTGTTTTTT
CDR3aa: CASSYQLAGAFVGELFF

j_gene: TRBJ1-5
v_gene: TRBV20-1
abundance: many
d_gene: NA
CDR3nt: TGCAGTGCTAGAGATTGGGGCAATCAGCCCCAGCATTTT
CDR3aa: CSARDWGNQPQHF

j_gene: TRBJ1-2
v_gene: TRBV19
abundance: once
d_gene: NA
CDR3nt: TGTGCCAGTAGTAGAGCCGGGAACTATGGCTACACCTTC
CDR3aa: CASSRAGNYGYTF

j_gene: TRBJ2-2
v_gene: TRBV4-3
abundance: many
d_gene: TRBD2
CDR3nt: TGCGCCAGCAGCCAAGAGGGGGGGGGATCGAACACCGGGGAGCTGTTTTTT
CDR3aa: CASSQEGGGSNTGELFF

j_gene: TRBJ1-2
v_gene: TRBV19
abundance: NA
d_gene: TRBD1
CDR3nt: TGTGCCAGTAGTACAGGGGGGGGGAACTATGGCTACACCTTC
CDR3aa: CASSTGGGNYGYTF

j_gene: TRBJ2-7
v_gene: TRBV6-5
abundance: NA
d_gene: NA
CDR3nt: TGTGCCAGCAGTCGCCAACTGGGGGAGCAGTACTTC
CDR3aa: CASSRQLGEQYF

j_gene: TRBJ2-1
v_gene: TRBV20-1
abundance: NA
d_gene: TRBD2
CDR3nt: TGCAGTGTTTTCGGGACTAGCGGGATGGATGAGCAGTTCTTC
CDR3aa: CSVFGTSGMDEQFF

j_gene: TRBJ2-7
v_gene: TRBV7-8
abundance: few
d_gene: NA
CDR3nt: TGTGCCAGCAGTTTCATACAGGATTCCTACGAGCAGTACTTC
CDR3aa: CASSFIQDSYEQYF

j_gene: TRBJ2-7
v_gene: TRBV7-6
abundance: NA
d_gene: TRBD2
CDR3nt: TGTGCCAGCAGCCCTGGGACTAGCGGGAGGTCCTACGAGCAGTACTTC
CDR3aa: CASSPGTSGRSYEQYF

j_gene: TRBJ1-1
v_gene: TRBV10-3
abundance: few
d_gene: TRBD1
CDR3nt: TGTGCCATCCTCTCCAGGGGGCTGGGGAACACTGAAGCTTTCTTT
CDR3aa: CAILSRGLGNTEAFF

j_gene: TRBJ2-7
v_gene: TRBV2
abundance: NA
d_gene: TRBD1
CDR3nt: TGCGCCAGCAGCGGGACAGGGGGCGGCTACGAGCAGTACTTC
CDR3aa: CASSGTGGGYEQYF

j_gene: TRBJ2-6
v_gene: TRBV2
abundance: NA
d_gene: TRBD2
CDR3nt: TGTGCCAGCAGTGAATGCCTGCACTCCGGGACTAGCGGATCTGGGGCCAACGTCCTGACTTTC
CDR3aa: CASSECLHSGTSGSGANVLTF

j_gene: TRBJ2-5
v_gene: TRBV19
abundance: NA
d_gene: TRBD1
CDR3nt: TGTGCCAGTAGTATTCCGTCGCGGGGACAGGGTCGGGAGACCCAGTACTTC
CDR3aa: CASSIPSRGQGRETQYF

j_gene: TRBJ2-7
v_gene: TRBV7-3
abundance: many
d_gene: NA
CDR3nt: TGTGCCAGCAGCTCCTACGAGCAGTACTTC
CDR3aa: CASSSYEQYF

j_gene: TRBJ2-7
v_gene: TRBV5-4
abundance: few
d_gene: TRBD1
CDR3nt: TGTGCCAGCAGCTCCGGGACAGGGAGGGATGACGAGCAGTACTTC
CDR3aa: CASSSGTGRDDEQYF

j_gene: TRBJ2-7
v_gene: TRBV6-6
abundance: many
d_gene: NA
CDR3nt: TGTGCCAGCAGTTACGGATCGGGCTACGAGCAGTACTTC
CDR3aa: CASSYGSGYEQYF

j_gene: TRBJ1-1
v_gene: TRBV29-1
abundance: NA
d_gene: NA
CDR3nt: TGCAGCGTTGAACGGGCAGGGAAAGCTTTCTTT
CDR3aa: CSVERAGKAFF

j_gene: TRBJ1-4
v_gene: TRBV7-9
abundance: many
d_gene: TRBD1
CDR3nt: TGTGCCAGCAGCTTATGGGACAGAGGAAAACTGTTTTTT
CDR3aa: CASSLWDRGKLFF

j_gene: TRBJ2-5
v_gene: TRBV7-9
abundance: few
d_gene: TRBD1
CDR3nt: TGTGCCAGCAGCTCCATCGGACAGGGGGCGACCCAGTACTTC
CDR3aa: CASSSIGQGATQYF

j_gene: TRBJ2-7
v_gene: TRBV29-1
abundance: many
d_gene: TRBD1
CDR3nt: TGCAGCGTTGCCCGGGACAGCTCCTACGAGCAGTACTTC
CDR3aa: CSVARDSSYEQYF

j_gene: TRBJ1-6
v_gene: TRBV4-2
abundance: medium-sized
d_gene: NA
CDR3nt: TGTGCCAGCAGCCAAGGGAATTCACCCCTCCACTTT
CDR3aa: CASSQGNSPLHF

j_gene: TRBJ2-7
v_gene: TRBV6-5
abundance: many
d_gene: NA
CDR3nt: TGTGCCAGCAGTTACGACACGAGCTCCTACGAGCAGTACTTC
CDR3aa: CASSYDTSSYEQYF

j_gene: TRBJ2-5
v_gene: TRBV28
abundance: many
d_gene: NA
CDR3nt: TGTGCCAGCAGCTCCTCCGGGAGCCAAGAGACCCAGTACTTC
CDR3aa: CASSSSGSQETQYF

j_gene: TRBJ1-1
v_gene: TRBV5-6
abundance: many
d_gene: NA
CDR3nt: TGTGCCAGCAGCTTGGCCTATGAACAGACCACTGAAGCTTTCTTT
CDR3aa: CASSLAYEQTTEAFF

j_gene: TRBJ1-4
v_gene: TRBV15
abundance: NA
d_gene: NA
CDR3nt: TGTGCCACCAGCAGAGTGATAGGGAATGAAAAACTGTTTTTT
CDR3aa: CATSRVIGNEKLFF

j_gene: TRBJ2-7
v_gene: TRBV6-1
abundance: few
d_gene: TRBD1
CDR3nt: TGTGCCAGCAGCGGGACAGGGCCCTACGAGCAGTACTTC
CDR3aa: CASSGTGPYEQYF

j_gene: TRBJ2-6
v_gene: TRBV9
abundance: once
d_gene: TRBD2
CDR3nt: TGTGCCAGCAGCGTGAGTAGCGGGAGGGGTGGGGCCAACGTCCTGACTTTC
CDR3aa: CASSVSSGRGGANVLTF

j_gene: TRBJ1-1
v_gene: TRBV2
abundance: NA
d_gene: NA
CDR3nt: TGTGCCAGCAGTGAACGGGTTCAAGATGAAGCTTTCTTT
CDR3aa: CASSERVQDEAFF

j_gene: TRBJ1-1
v_gene: TRBV6-1
abundance: few
d_gene: TRBD1
CDR3nt: TGTGCCAGCAGTACCTGGGGGGGACAGGGGGCGCCGAGGACTGAAGCTTTCTTT
CDR3aa: CASSTWGGQGAPRTEAFF

j_gene: TRBJ2-7
v_gene: TRBV7-2
abundance: few
d_gene: TRBD1
CDR3nt: TGTGCCAGCAGTTCCGTTTACAGGGGAGTAGGGGAGCAGTACTTC
CDR3aa: CASSSVYRGVGEQYF

j_gene: TRBJ1-1
v_gene: TRBV29-1
abundance: once
d_gene: NA
CDR3nt: TGCAGCGGGGAGGGGAACGCTGAAGCTTTCTTT
CDR3aa: CSGEGNAEAFF

j_gene: TRBJ1-6
v_gene: TRBV7-9
abundance: NA
d_gene: NA
CDR3nt: TGTGCCAGCAGCTTATGGGCAGTTAATTCACCCCTCCACTTT
CDR3aa: CASSLWAVNSPLHF

j_gene: TRBJ2-2
v_gene: TRBV25-1
abundance: many
d_gene: NA
CDR3nt: TGTGCCAGCAGTGTGGACGAGGACGGGGAGCTGTTTTTT
CDR3aa: CASSVDEDGELFF

j_gene: TRBJ2-3
v_gene: TRBV7-6
abundance: NA
d_gene: TRBD2
CDR3nt: TGTGCCAGCAGCTGGGCCGTGGCGGGAGCTAGCACAGATACGCAGTATTTT
CDR3aa: CASSWAVAGASTDTQYF

j_gene: TRBJ2-7
v_gene: TRBV7-2
abundance: NA
d_gene: NA
CDR3nt: TGTGCCAGCAGCTTAGGCGGAATCGGCTCCTACGAGCAGTACTTC
CDR3aa: CASSLGGIGSYEQYF

j_gene: TRBJ1-6
v_gene: TRBV10-3
abundance: few
d_gene: NA
CDR3nt: TGTGCCAGTCAACAAGATAATTCACCCCTCCACTTT
CDR3aa: CASQQDNSPLHF

j_gene: TRBJ2-6
v_gene: TRBV29-1
abundance: NA
d_gene: TRBD2
CDR3nt: TGCAGCGTTTCGACGGGGGGCAACGTCCTGACTTTC
CDR3aa: CSVSTGGNVLTF

j_gene: TRBJ1-4
v_gene: TRBV29-1
abundance: NA
d_gene: NA
CDR3nt: TGCAGCGTTGTGGGGGGCACTAATGAAAAACTGTTTTTT
CDR3aa: CSVVGGTNEKLFF

j_gene: TRBJ1-4
v_gene: TRBV2
abundance: few
d_gene: TRBD1
CDR3nt: TGTGCCAGCACCCTCGACAGGGGGTGGGAAAAACTGTTTTTT
CDR3aa: CASTLDRGWEKLFF

j_gene: TRBJ2-5
v_gene: TRBV20-1
abundance: many
d_gene: NA
CDR3nt: TGCAGTGCTGGCTCAGGGAGGCAATACCAAGAGACCCAGTACTTC
CDR3aa: CSAGSGRQYQETQYF

j_gene: TRBJ1-1
v_gene: TRBV2
abundance: many
d_gene: TRBD1
CDR3nt: TGTGCCAGCAGCACAGGACAGGGGGGAGGTATGACTGAAGCTTTCTTT
CDR3aa: CASSTGQGGGMTEAFF

j_gene: TRBJ1-2
v_gene: TRBV20-1
abundance: NA
d_gene: NA
CDR3nt: TGCAGTGCCGTACTAGCCGGCTCTAACTATGGCTACACCTTC
CDR3aa: CSAVLAGSNYGYTF